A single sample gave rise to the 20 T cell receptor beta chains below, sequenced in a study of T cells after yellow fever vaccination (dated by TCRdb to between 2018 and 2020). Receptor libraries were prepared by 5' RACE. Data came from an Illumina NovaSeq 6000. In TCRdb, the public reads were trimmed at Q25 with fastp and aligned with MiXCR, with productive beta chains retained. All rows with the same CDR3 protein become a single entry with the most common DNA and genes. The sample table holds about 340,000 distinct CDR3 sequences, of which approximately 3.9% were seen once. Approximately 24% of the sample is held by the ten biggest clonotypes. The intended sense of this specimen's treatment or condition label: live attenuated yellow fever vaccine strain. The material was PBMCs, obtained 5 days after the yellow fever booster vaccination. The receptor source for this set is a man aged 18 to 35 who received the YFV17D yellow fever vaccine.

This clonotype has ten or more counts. The CDR3 nucleotides are TGCGCCAGCAGCCATAGGGACAGGCCCTACGAGCAGTACGTC. This codes for CASSHRDRPYEQYV. The rearrangement joins TRBV4-3 to TRBJ2-7; 8 bases align to TRBD1. This CDR3 spans 14 amino acids. Germline values: CDR1 LGHNA, CDR2 YSLEER. V shed 3 bases, J shed 2 bases, and the junction held 3 bases outside the gene matches.

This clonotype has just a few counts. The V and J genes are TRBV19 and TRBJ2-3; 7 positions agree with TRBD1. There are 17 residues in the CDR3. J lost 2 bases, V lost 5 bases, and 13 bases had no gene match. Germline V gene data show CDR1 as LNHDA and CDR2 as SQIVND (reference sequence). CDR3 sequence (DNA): TGTGCCAGTAGTGTACCGGGACAGTCAGGATTCACAGATACGCAGTATTTT. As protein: CASSVPGQSGFTDTQYF. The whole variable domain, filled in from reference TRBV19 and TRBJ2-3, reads DGGITQSPKYLFRKEGQNVTLSCEQNLNHDAMYWYRQDPGQGLRLIYYSQIVNDFQKGDIAEGYSVSREKKESFPLTVTSAQKNPTAFYLCASSVPGQSGFTDTQYFGPGTRLTVL.

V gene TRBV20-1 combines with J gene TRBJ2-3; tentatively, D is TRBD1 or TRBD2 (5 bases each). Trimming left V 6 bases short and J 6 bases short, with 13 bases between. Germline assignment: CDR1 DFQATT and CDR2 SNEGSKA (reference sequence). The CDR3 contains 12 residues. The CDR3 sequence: CSARDERDTQYF. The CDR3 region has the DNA TGCAGTGCAAGGGACGAGCGGGATACGCAGTATTTT.

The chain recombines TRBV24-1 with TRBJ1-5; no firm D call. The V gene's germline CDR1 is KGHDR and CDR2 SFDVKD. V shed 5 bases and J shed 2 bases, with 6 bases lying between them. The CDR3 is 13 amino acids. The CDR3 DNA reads TGTGCCACCAGTGGAGATGGCAATCAGCCCCAGCATTTT. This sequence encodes CATSGDGNQPQHF.

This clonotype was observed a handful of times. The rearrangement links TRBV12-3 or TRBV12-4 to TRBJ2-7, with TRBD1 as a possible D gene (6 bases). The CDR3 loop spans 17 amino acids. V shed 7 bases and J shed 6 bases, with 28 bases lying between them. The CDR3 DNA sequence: TGTGCCAGCACCATTTACGGGTTGCTGGGGGCAGTTGGCGAGCAGTACTTC. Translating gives CASTIYGLLGAVGEQYF.

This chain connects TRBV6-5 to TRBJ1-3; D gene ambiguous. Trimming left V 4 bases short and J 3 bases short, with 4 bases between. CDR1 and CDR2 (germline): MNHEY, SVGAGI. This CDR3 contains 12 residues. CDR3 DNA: TGTGCCAGCAGTTCGGATGGAAACACCATATATTTT. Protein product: CASSSDGNTIYF.

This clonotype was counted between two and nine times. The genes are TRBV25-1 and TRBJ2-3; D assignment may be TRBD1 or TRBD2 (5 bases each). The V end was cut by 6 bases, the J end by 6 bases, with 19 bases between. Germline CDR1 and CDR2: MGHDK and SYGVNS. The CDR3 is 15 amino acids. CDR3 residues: CASSARGSGTDTQYF. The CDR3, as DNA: TGTGCCAGCAGCGCACGAGGGTCGGGGACCGATACGCAGTATTTT.

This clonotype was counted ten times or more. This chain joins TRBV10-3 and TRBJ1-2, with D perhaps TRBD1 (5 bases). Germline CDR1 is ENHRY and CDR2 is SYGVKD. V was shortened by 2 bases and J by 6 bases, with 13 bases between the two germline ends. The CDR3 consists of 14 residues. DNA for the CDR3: TGTGCCATCAGTGAGGCAGGGCCATTGAATGGCTACACCTTC. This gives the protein CAISEAGPLNGYTF.

The CDR3 sequence: CASSLVRAGGFYNEQFF. The DNA for the CDR3 is TGTGCCAGCAGCTTGGTTCGGGCCGGCGGATTCTACAATGAGCAGTTCTTC. J is TRBJ2-1 and V is TRBV7-9, with D unclear. Germline CDR1 is SEHNR and CDR2 is FQNEAQ (reference sequence). The CDR3 sequence is 17 residues long. The V and J ends lost 3 bases and 3 bases respectively, with 18 bases between them.

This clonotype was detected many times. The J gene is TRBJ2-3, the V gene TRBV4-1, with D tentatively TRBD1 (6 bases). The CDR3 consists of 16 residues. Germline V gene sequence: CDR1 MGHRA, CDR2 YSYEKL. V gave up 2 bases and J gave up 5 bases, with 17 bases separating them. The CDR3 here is CASSQSYTDRRDTQYF. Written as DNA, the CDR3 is TGCGCCAGCAGCCAATCTTACACCGACAGGAGAGATACGCAGTATTTT.

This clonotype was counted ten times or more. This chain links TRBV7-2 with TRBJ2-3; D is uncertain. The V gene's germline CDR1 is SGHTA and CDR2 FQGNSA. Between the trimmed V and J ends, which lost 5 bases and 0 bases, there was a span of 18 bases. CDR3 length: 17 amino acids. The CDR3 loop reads CASSLERTSSSTDTQYF. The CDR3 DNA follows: TGTGCCAGCAGCCTCGAGAGGACCTCATCTAGCACAGATACGCAGTATTTT.

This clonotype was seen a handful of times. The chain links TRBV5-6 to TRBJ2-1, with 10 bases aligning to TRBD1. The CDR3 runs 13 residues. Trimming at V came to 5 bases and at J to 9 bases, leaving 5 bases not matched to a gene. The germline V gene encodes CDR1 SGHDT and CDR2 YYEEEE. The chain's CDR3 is CASSPWTGGEQFF. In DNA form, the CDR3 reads TGTGCCAGCAGTCCTTGGACAGGGGGTGAGCAGTTCTTC.

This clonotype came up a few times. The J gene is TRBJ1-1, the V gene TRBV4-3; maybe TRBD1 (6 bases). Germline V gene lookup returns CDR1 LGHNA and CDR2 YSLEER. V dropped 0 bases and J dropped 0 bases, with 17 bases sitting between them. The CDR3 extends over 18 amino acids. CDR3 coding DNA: TGCGCCAGCAGCCAAGACGCCCCCCTGACAGGCTTGAACACTGAAGCTTTCTTT. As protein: CASSQDAPLTGLNTEAFF.

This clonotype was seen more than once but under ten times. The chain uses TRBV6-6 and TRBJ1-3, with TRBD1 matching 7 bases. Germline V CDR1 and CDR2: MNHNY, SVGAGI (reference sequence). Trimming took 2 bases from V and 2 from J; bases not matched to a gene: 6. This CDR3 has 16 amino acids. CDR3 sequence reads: CASSYTGQVAGNTIYF. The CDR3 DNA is TGTGCCAGCAGTTACACAGGACAGGTCGCTGGAAACACCATATATTTT.

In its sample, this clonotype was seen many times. The CDR3 DNA reads TGTGCCAGCAGTCCCCCGGGGTTACAAGAGACCCAGTACTTC. It codes for CASSPPGLQETQYF. The genes are TRBV12-3 or TRBV12-4 and TRBJ2-5, with a possible D match to TRBD2 (5 bases). The CDR3 is made up of 14 amino acids. V lost 5 bases to trimming and J lost 2 bases, with 12 bases between them.

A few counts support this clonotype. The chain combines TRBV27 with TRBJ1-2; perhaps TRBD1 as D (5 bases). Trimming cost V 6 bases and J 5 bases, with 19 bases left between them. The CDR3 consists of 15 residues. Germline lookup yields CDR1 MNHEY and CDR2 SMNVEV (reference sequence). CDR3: CASSPLGALRYGYTF. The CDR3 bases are TGTGCCAGCAGCCCCCTCGGGGCCCTTAGATATGGCTACACCTTC.

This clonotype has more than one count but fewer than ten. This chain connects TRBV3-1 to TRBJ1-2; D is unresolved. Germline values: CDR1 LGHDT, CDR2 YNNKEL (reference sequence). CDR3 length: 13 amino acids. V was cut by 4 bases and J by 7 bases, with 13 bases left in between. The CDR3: CASSPQRGFGYTF. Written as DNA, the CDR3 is TGTGCCAGCAGCCCCCAGCGCGGGTTTGGCTACACCTTC.

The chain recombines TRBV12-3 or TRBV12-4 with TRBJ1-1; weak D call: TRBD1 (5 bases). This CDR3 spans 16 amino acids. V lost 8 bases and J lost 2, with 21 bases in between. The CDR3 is CASLREGRAKNTEAFF. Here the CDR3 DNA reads TGTGCCAGCCTCCGAGAGGGCAGGGCTAAAAACACTGAAGCTTTCTTT.

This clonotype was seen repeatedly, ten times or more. The CDR3: CASSRYRGQGKDGYTF. The CDR3 bases are TGTGCCAGCAGCCGCTATCGGGGACAGGGAAAAGATGGCTACACCTTC. This sequence joins TRBV7-8 and TRBJ1-2, with 9 bases matching TRBD1. The CDR3 contains 16 residues. The ends lost 5 bases at V and 6 bases at J; junction bases unmatched: 13. Germline loops: CDR1 SGHVS, CDR2 FQNEAQ.

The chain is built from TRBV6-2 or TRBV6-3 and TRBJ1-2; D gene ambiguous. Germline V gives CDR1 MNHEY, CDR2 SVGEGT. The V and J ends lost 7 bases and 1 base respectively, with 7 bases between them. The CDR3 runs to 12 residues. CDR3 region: CASTGDNYGYTF. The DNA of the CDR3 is TGTGCCAGCACGGGAGATAACTATGGCTACACCTTC.